A selection of T cell receptor beta chains follows, all from one sample in a study of T-cell reconstitution after alpha-beta-depleted transplantation in children. TCRdb re-analysed the PCR reads in MiXCR, keeping a single row per CDR3 protein. The table lists over 150,000 distinct CDR3 sequences, 8.5% to 14% of them singletons. Source: PBMCs, taken before TCRalphabeta/CD19-depleted stem cell transplant. The source of these receptors is a boy aged 2 to 10 with acute myeloid leukemia, due to receive a stem cell transplant. The CDR3 runs from the conserved cysteine through the conserved F or W.

CDR3aa: CASSIRGSGAYEQYF
v_gene: TRBV19
j_gene: TRBJ2-7

CDR3aa: CSATGTGGQRTSTDTQYF
v_gene: TRBV20-1
j_gene: TRBJ2-3

CDR3aa: CASNDMPRGKRTDTQYF
v_gene: TRBV7-2
j_gene: TRBJ2-3

CDR3aa: CASSVADGHYGYTF
v_gene: TRBV9
j_gene: TRBJ1-2

CDR3aa: CASSREQGVDTQYF
v_gene: TRBV3-1
j_gene: TRBJ2-3

CDR3aa: CASSQVILRGNYGYTF
v_gene: TRBV3-1
j_gene: TRBJ1-2

CDR3aa: CASSQEVRNTEAFF
v_gene: TRBV3-1
j_gene: TRBJ1-1

CDR3aa: CASSHTHSWETQYF
v_gene: TRBV5-8
j_gene: TRBJ2-5

CDR3aa: CASSDRARPGDEQFF
v_gene: TRBV2
j_gene: TRBJ2-1

CDR3aa: CSVGTGLNQPQHF
v_gene: TRBV29-1
j_gene: TRBJ1-5

CDR3aa: CASRRSYRGLNTEAFF
v_gene: TRBV3-1
j_gene: TRBJ1-1

CDR3aa: CASSFLENNSNQPQHF
v_gene: TRBV28
j_gene: TRBJ1-5

CDR3aa: CAISERTDFSDTQYF
v_gene: TRBV10-3
j_gene: TRBJ2-3

CDR3aa: CAWSVGLNTEAFF
v_gene: TRBV30
j_gene: TRBJ1-1

CDR3aa: CASSPLMNTEAFF
v_gene: TRBV7-9
j_gene: TRBJ1-1

CDR3aa: CASSSRVQETQYF
v_gene: TRBV7-2
j_gene: TRBJ2-5

CDR3aa: CASTTGLAGAGEQFF
v_gene: TRBV19
j_gene: TRBJ2-1

CDR3aa: CASSPTTSTDTQYF
v_gene: TRBV5-1
j_gene: TRBJ2-3

CDR3aa: CASSHTGPGREKLFF
v_gene: TRBV5-1
j_gene: TRBJ1-4

CDR3aa: CATSRVSTALGELFF
v_gene: TRBV15
j_gene: TRBJ2-2

CDR3aa: CASIGGTSTDTQYF
v_gene: TRBV28
j_gene: TRBJ2-3

CDR3aa: CASLLSGVYNEQFF
v_gene: TRBV7-8
j_gene: TRBJ2-1

CDR3aa: CASSLMGSYNSPLHF
v_gene: TRBV27
j_gene: TRBJ1-6

CDR3aa: CASSFWTGLADGYTF
v_gene: TRBV7-2
j_gene: TRBJ1-2

CDR3aa: CASSPGLAGPFTDTQYF
v_gene: TRBV4-2
j_gene: TRBJ2-3

CDR3aa: CSVEVDGRAAETQYF
v_gene: TRBV29-1
j_gene: TRBJ2-5

CDR3aa: CASSETVRTAIYGYTF
v_gene: TRBV6-1
j_gene: TRBJ1-2

CDR3aa: CSVHGKGNEQFF
v_gene: TRBV29-1
j_gene: TRBJ2-1

CDR3aa: CASSSRIRGNTEAFF
v_gene: TRBV5-6
j_gene: TRBJ1-1

CDR3aa: CATWNGGATGELFF
v_gene: TRBV10-2
j_gene: TRBJ2-2

CDR3aa: CASSFPTGGPYYNEQFF
v_gene: TRBV7-9
j_gene: TRBJ2-1

CDR3aa: CARLIAPQHF
v_gene: TRBV7-8
j_gene: TRBJ1-5

CDR3aa: CASSLAPNSPLHF
v_gene: TRBV5-5
j_gene: TRBJ1-6

CDR3aa: CASTSPRIYNEQFF
v_gene: TRBV12-3/TRBV12-4
j_gene: TRBJ2-1

CDR3aa: CAIRAGLAGMPLQNEQFF
v_gene: TRBV10-3
j_gene: TRBJ2-1

CDR3aa: CASSPYSNQPQHF
v_gene: TRBV27
j_gene: TRBJ1-5

CDR3aa: CSARDIADTQYF
v_gene: TRBV20-1
j_gene: TRBJ2-3

CDR3aa: CASSLGPETQYF
v_gene: TRBV12-3/TRBV12-4
j_gene: TRBJ2-5

CDR3aa: CASSVASGLTDTQYF
v_gene: TRBV25-1
j_gene: TRBJ2-3

CDR3aa: CASSLGRSLNTEAFF
v_gene: TRBV27
j_gene: TRBJ1-1

CDR3aa: CAISAGEDSGELFF
v_gene: TRBV10-3
j_gene: TRBJ2-2

CDR3aa: CASSEVVVGSPLHF
v_gene: TRBV6-1
j_gene: TRBJ1-6

CDR3aa: CASNPRTGSNQPQHF
v_gene: TRBV28
j_gene: TRBJ1-5

CDR3aa: CASSQDLVVMSLQYF
v_gene: TRBV4-1
j_gene: TRBJ2-4

CDR3aa: CATGTPTGELFF
v_gene: TRBV5-5
j_gene: TRBJ2-2

CDR3aa: CASRPQGNTGELFF
v_gene: TRBV6-1
j_gene: TRBJ2-2